This T cell receptor (beta chain) emerged from a study of T cells after yellow fever vaccination. Using its own MiXCR run on the 5' RACE reads, TCRdb lists one record per CDR3 protein. The sample yields more than 450,000 distinct CDR3 sequences, just over 20% seen once. Trimming at V came to 3 bases and at J to 9 bases, leaving 13 bases not matched to a gene. Germline loops: CDR1 SGHDT, CDR2 YYEEEE. The CDR3 has 16 amino acids. This clonotype was sampled from a man in his late teens or twenties who received the YFV17D yellow fever vaccine. The V call is TRBV5-6, the J call TRBJ2-1; 9 bases match TRBD1. This specimen was PBMCs, taken about 20 days after the first yellow fever vaccination. DNA of the CDR3: TGTGCCAGCAGCTCGCACCCTAACAGGGGGCGGATTGAGCAGTTCTTC. Protein product: CASSSHPNRGRIEQFF. The whole variable domain, remainder taken from reference TRBV5-6 and TRBJ2-1, is DAGVTQSPTHLIKTRGQQVTLRCSPKSGHDTVSWYQQALGQGPQFIFQYYEEEERQRGNFPDRFSGHQFPNYSSELNVNALLLGDSALYLCASSSHPNRGRIEQFFGPGTRLTVL.